This T cell receptor (beta chain) was observed in a study of shared clonotypes between healthy human individuals. Germline V lookup: CDR1 MRHNA, CDR2 SNTAGT. J lost 3 bases, V lost 4 bases, and 8 bases had no gene match. CDR3 length equals 16 residues. Healthy HIV-negative adults with no recent acute infections or vaccinations were recruited as donors. Assay: immunoSEQ multiplex PCR; the TCRdb copy retains only in-frame clones and omits some. The repertoire includes over a million clones, 98% of them detected once, and approximately 0.4% sits in the top ten. The sample comprised naive CD4+ T cells sorted from blood. Subset reported: CD45RA+ positively selected. The chain carries TRBV6-4 and TRBJ2-7; TRBD2 matches 11 bases. The receptor's source is a man under 40 in good health. DNA of the CDR3: TGTGCCAGCAGTGTAGCGGGAGGGCCGGGCATCTACGAGCAGTACTTC. Translated, it gives CASSVAGGPGIYEQYF.